This T cell receptor beta chain was obtained from a study of glioma-infiltrating T cells. CDR1 is SGHAT and CDR2 is FQNNGV in the germline V gene. V shed 5 bases and J shed 5 bases, with 18 bases lying between them. The CDR3 sequence is 15 residues long. TCR alpha and beta CDR3 regions were amplified from RNA using iRepertoire nested multiplex PCR. TCRdb re-derived calls from the multiplex PCR reads in MiXCR, one entry per CDR3 protein. This sample has about 210,000 distinct CDR3 sequences, with over 30% found just once. This clonotype has a handful of counts. The rearrangement links TRBV11-2 to TRBJ2-5; D gene unclear. This sequence was found in a human donor with low-grade glioma or glioblastoma, undergoing nonglioma brain surgery, or in good health (not recorded which). Material: glioma tissue, nonneoplastic brain tissue, or PBMCs (not recorded which). The CDR3 protein is CASSLSSFEIETQYF. The CDR3 bases are TGTGCCAGCAGCCTATCATCTTTCGAGATTGAGACCCAGTACTTC.